This record covers a single T cell receptor (beta chain). Its antigen is undetermined. The CDR3 sequence is 13 residues long. Per the germline V gene, CDR1 is MNHNS and CDR2 is SASEGT. V was pared by 7 bases and J by 4 bases, with 14 bases between. TCRdb independently ran MiXCR on the 5' RACE reads; one entry per CDR3 protein. The table has about 660,000 distinct CDR3 sequences, less than 10% seen once; the top ten hold roughly 0.9%. The sample belongs to a study of identical twins. Overall study findings and caveats: Conclusions rested on cross-sectional statistics rather than following the same donors.

These records were also assigned to another study, of yellow fever vaccine responses in identical twins.

Specimen: PBMCs. The gene calls are TRBV6-1 and TRBJ2-7; no reliable D call. This receptor was identified in a woman under 30 in good health. The chain's CDR3 is CASTTPDGYEQYF. The CDR3, as DNA: TGTGCCAGCACTACCCCGGACGGATACGAGCAGTACTTC.